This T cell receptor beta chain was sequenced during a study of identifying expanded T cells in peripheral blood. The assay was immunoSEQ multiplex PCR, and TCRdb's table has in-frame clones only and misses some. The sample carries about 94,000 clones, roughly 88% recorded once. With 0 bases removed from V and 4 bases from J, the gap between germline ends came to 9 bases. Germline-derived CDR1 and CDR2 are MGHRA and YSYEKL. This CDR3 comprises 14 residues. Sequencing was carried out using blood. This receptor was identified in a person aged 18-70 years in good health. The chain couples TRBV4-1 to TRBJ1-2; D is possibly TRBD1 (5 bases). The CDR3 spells CASSQEEQGYGYTF. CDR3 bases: TGCGCCAGCAGCCAAGAGGAGCAGGGCTATGGCTACACCTTC.